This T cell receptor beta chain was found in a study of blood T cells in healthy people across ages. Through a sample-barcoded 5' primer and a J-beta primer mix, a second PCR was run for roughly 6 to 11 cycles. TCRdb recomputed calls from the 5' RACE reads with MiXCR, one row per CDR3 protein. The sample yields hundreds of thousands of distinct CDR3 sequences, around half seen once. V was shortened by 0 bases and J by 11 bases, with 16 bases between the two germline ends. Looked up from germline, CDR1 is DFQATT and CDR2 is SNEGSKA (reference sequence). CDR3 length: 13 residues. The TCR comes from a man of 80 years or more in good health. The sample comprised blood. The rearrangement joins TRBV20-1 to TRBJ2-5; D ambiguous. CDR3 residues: CSARDGANPQQYF. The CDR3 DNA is TGCAGTGCTAGAGATGGTGCCAACCCGCAGCAGTACTTC.